The TCR beta chain under discussion was sequenced for a study of T cell responses to AZD1222 COVID-19 vaccine. A remark on this clone: Its matching antigen is unknown.

The assay was immunoSEQ multiplex PCR, and TCRdb's table has in-frame clones only and misses some. The sample includes about 140,000 clones, about 92% of them seen just once. Overall study findings and caveats: Only six or seven AZD1222 recipients tested seropositive at baseline. Of spike-specific TCRs, nearly half reportedly target regions left unmutated in variants. Spike regions recognized by vaccine-associated CD4 TCRs spanned the protein, led by 160-218 and 743-854.

The source of this sequence is an adult in good health. The sample consisted of peripheral blood, taken on day 0 of AZD1222 vaccination.

The CDR3 DNA follows: TGTGCCTGGAGTGGACAGAATAGCAATCAGCCCCAGCATTTT. It encodes CAWSGQNSNQPQHF. This chain links TRBV30 with TRBJ1-5; D perhaps matches TRBD1 (5 bases). The CDR3 has 14 amino acids. Germline lookup yields CDR1 GTSNPN and CDR2 SVGIG (reference sequence). The germline V and J ends were trimmed by 1 base and 0 bases, with 7 bases remaining between them. The entire variable domain, with the rest obtained from reference TRBV30 and TRBJ1-5, is as follows: SQTIHQWPATLVQPVGSPLSLECTVEGTSNPNLYWYRQAAGRGLQLLFYSVGIGQISSEVPQNLSASRPQDRQFILSSKKLLLSDSGFYLCAWSGQNSNQPQHFGDGTRLSIL.